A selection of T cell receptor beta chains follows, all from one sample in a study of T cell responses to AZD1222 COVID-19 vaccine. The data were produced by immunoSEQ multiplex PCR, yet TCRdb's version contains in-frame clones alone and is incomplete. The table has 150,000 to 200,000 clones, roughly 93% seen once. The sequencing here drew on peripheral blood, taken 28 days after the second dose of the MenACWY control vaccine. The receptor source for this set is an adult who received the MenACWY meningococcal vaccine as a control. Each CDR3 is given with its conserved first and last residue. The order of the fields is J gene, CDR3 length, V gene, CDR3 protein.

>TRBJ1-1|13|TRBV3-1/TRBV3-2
CASSQVGTGEAFF
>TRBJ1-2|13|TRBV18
CASSQGQGNGYTF
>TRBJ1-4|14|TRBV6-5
CASRRGGANEKLFF
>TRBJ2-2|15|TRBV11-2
CASHAGGQATGELFF
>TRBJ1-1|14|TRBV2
CASSFLQGEAEAFF
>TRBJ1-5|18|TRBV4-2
CASSQELLQGTSNQPQHF
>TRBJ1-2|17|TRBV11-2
CASSSRGREALSYGYTF
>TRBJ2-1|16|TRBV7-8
CASSLRSGGTNNEQFF
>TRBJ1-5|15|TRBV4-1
CASSGELGSNQPQHF
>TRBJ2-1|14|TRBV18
CASSSQSGFNEQFF
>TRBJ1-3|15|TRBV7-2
CASSNRQVQGNTIYF
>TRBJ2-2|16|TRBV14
CASSLPRGLYTGELFF
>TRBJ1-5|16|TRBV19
CASSRGQGKRNQPQHF
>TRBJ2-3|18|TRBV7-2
CASSLPGGLAGWGDTQYF
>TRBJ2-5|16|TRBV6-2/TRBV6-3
CASSYPSGGVEETQYF
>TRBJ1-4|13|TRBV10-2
CASSVGGNEKLFF
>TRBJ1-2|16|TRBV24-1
CATSDPPDSPNYGYTF
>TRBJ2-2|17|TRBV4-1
CASSRGRGADNTGELFF
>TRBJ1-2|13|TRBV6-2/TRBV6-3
CASSRDSIYGYTF
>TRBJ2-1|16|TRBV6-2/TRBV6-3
CASSPLRGGSYNEQFF
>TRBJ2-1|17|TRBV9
CASSASIGGNPYNEQFF
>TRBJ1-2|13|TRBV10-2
CASSDSANYGYTF
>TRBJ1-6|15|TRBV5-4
CASSLASSYNSPLHF
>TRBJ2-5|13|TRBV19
CASRPTGEETQYF
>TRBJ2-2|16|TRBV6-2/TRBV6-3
CASSPPPGRVTGELFF
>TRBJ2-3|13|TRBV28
CASSPPIVDTQYF
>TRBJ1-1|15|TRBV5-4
CASSPGGKVNTEAFF
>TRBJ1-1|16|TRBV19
CASSIEPLLGDTEAFF
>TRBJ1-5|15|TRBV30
CAWSPESVGNQPQHF
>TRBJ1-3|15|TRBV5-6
CASSPGLSSGNTIYF
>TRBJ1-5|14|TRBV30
CAWSHGDSNQPQHF
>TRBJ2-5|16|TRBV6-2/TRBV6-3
CASSYGRLALGETQYF
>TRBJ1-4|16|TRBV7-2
CASSPTAGTTNEKLFF
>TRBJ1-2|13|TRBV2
CASTLDGAYGYTF
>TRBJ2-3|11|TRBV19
CASSRFDTQYF
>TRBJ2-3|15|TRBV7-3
CASSRGPASTDTQYF
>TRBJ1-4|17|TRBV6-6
CASSRRTGDATNEKLFF
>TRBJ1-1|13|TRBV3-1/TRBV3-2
CASSAQRNTEAFF
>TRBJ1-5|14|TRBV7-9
CASSLAGFNQPQHF
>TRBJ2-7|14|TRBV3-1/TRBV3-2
CASSQGRGEGEQYF
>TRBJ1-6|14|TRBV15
CATSLQRDNSPLHF
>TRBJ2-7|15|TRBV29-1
CSVAHSSSGGYEQYF
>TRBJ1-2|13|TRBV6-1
CASSDPGRRGYTF